The rows below give T cell receptor beta chains drawn from one sample of a study of Ad26.COV2.S vaccination and SARS-CoV-2 variants. Sequencing was performed with immunoSEQ multiplex PCR; in TCRdb, only in-frame clones are kept and a portion is missing. The data hold about half a million clones, with 80% to 90% observed a single time. The sample here was peripheral blood, taken in a trial of Ad26.COV2.S vaccine versus placebo. All receptors derive from a person aged 18 to 59 who received the Ad26.COV2.S COVID-19 vaccine or a placebo. Each CDR3 is given with its conserved first and last residue. Fields, in order: D gene, J gene, clone size, V gene, CDR3 protein, CDR3 DNA. A D gene is named only where the DNA matches it firmly. Where a row states a size, it is once, few, many or the class of an expanded clone; other rows omit it.

D gene: .
J gene: TRBJ1-1
clone size: .
V gene: TRBV13
CDR3 protein: CASSFYSGTEAFF
CDR3 DNA: TGTGCCAGCAGCTTTTATTCAGGGACTGAAGCTTTCTTT

D gene: .
J gene: TRBJ1-1
clone size: .
V gene: TRBV9
CDR3 protein: CASSVNPTVMNTEAFF
CDR3 DNA: TGTGCCAGCAGCGTCAACCCGACGGTGATGAACACTGAAGCTTTCTTT

D gene: .
J gene: TRBJ1-1
clone size: .
V gene: TRBV25-1
CDR3 protein: CASSEAGVSEAFF
CDR3 DNA: TGTGCCAGCAGTGAGGCGGGTGTATCTGAAGCTTTCTTT

D gene: .
J gene: TRBJ2-2
clone size: .
V gene: TRBV7-3
CDR3 protein: CASRPSGQTGELFF
CDR3 DNA: TGTGCCAGCAGACCCAGCGGGCAGACCGGGGAGCTGTTTTTT

D gene: .
J gene: TRBJ1-5
clone size: .
V gene: TRBV9
CDR3 protein: CASSAGRGNQPQHF
CDR3 DNA: TGTGCCAGCAGCGCAGGCAGGGGAAATCAGCCCCAGCATTTT

D gene: .
J gene: TRBJ2-1
clone size: few
V gene: TRBV6-5
CDR3 protein: CASRGPAHYNEQFF
CDR3 DNA: TGTGCCAGCCGAGGCCCAGCGCATTACAATGAGCAGTTCTTC

D gene: .
J gene: TRBJ2-7
clone size: .
V gene: TRBV27
CDR3 protein: CASRRESLNYEQYF
CDR3 DNA: TGTGCCAGCAGGAGGGAGTCACTCAACTACGAGCAGTACTTC

D gene: TRBD2
J gene: TRBJ2-3
clone size: .
V gene: TRBV7-6
CDR3 protein: CASRKLAGGNTDTQYF
CDR3 DNA: TGTGCCAGCAGGAAGCTAGCGGGGGGAAACACAGATACGCAGTATTTT

D gene: .
J gene: TRBJ2-1
clone size: .
V gene: TRBV2
CDR3 protein: CASSGPPDGRNEQFF
CDR3 DNA: TGTGCCAGCAGTGGCCCACCGGACGGACGTAATGAGCAGTTCTTC

D gene: .
J gene: TRBJ1-5
clone size: .
V gene: TRBV2
CDR3 protein: CASSVSGGEYQPQHF
CDR3 DNA: TGTGCCAGCAGTGTGTCTGGGGGCGAGTATCAGCCCCAGCATTTT

D gene: TRBD1
J gene: TRBJ2-7
clone size: .
V gene: TRBV9
CDR3 protein: CASGPGGGGYEQYF
CDR3 DNA: TGTGCCAGCGGACCAGGGGGCGGAGGGTACGAGCAGTACTTC

D gene: .
J gene: TRBJ2-3
clone size: .
V gene: TRBV19
CDR3 protein: CASSMRGASTDTQYF
CDR3 DNA: TGTGCCAGTAGTATGCGCGGGGCTAGCACAGATACGCAGTATTTT

D gene: TRBD1
J gene: TRBJ1-6
clone size: few
V gene: TRBV4-2
CDR3 protein: CASSQGETGVFGSPLHF
CDR3 DNA: TGTGCCAGCAGCCAAGGTGAGACAGGGGTTTTCGGTTCACCCCTCCACTTT

D gene: .
J gene: TRBJ1-2
clone size: .
V gene: TRBV29-1
CDR3 protein: CSVEVWPYGYTF
CDR3 DNA: TGCAGCGTTGAGGTTTGGCCCTATGGCTACACCTTC

D gene: TRBD2
J gene: TRBJ2-1
clone size: .
V gene: TRBV29-1
CDR3 protein: CSVAGGYEQFF
CDR3 DNA: TGCAGCGTTGCCGGGGGGTATGAGCAGTTCTTC

D gene: TRBD1
J gene: TRBJ2-5
clone size: .
V gene: TRBV7-2
CDR3 protein: CASSPGGDRVETQYF
CDR3 DNA: TGTGCCAGCAGCCCCGGAGGGGACAGGGTAGAGACCCAGTACTTC

D gene: .
J gene: TRBJ2-5
clone size: .
V gene: TRBV20-1
CDR3 protein: CSASGGQRTQETQYF
CDR3 DNA: TGCAGTGCTAGTGGGGGGCAGCGTACCCAAGAGACCCAGTACTTC

D gene: TRBD1
J gene: TRBJ1-1
clone size: .
V gene: TRBV5-1
CDR3 protein: CASSSEPGQANTEAFF
CDR3 DNA: TGCGCCAGCAGCTCAGAGCCGGGACAGGCGAACACTGAAGCTTTCTTT

D gene: TRBD2
J gene: TRBJ2-7
clone size: .
V gene: TRBV29-1
CDR3 protein: CSVELIAGSSYEQYF
CDR3 DNA: TGCAGCGTTGAATTGATAGCGGGAAGCTCCTACGAGCAGTACTTC

D gene: TRBD1
J gene: TRBJ1-2
clone size: .
V gene: TRBV6-1
CDR3 protein: CASSGLFDRAGYGYTF
CDR3 DNA: TGTGCCAGCAGTGGGCTTTTCGACAGGGCGGGCTATGGCTACACCTTC

D gene: .
J gene: TRBJ2-7
clone size: .
V gene: TRBV7-2
CDR3 protein: CASSLTRGTPYEQYF
CDR3 DNA: TGTGCCAGCAGCTTGACCAGGGGCACCCCCTACGAGCAGTACTTC

D gene: .
J gene: TRBJ1-1
clone size: .
V gene: TRBV7-2
CDR3 protein: CASSTPSRNTEAFF
CDR3 DNA: TGTGCCAGCAGCACCCCCAGCCGGAACACTGAAGCTTTCTTT

D gene: .
J gene: TRBJ2-7
clone size: .
V gene: TRBV6-5
CDR3 protein: CASRTSRQEPYEQYF
CDR3 DNA: TGTGCCAGCAGAACTTCAAGACAGGAACCCTACGAGCAGTACTTC

D gene: TRBD1
J gene: TRBJ1-5
clone size: .
V gene: TRBV28
CDR3 protein: CASSKQGAQPQHF
CDR3 DNA: TGTGCCAGCAGTAAACAGGGGGCTCAGCCCCAGCATTTT

D gene: .
J gene: TRBJ2-7
clone size: .
V gene: TRBV2
CDR3 protein: CASSEGRANEQYF
CDR3 DNA: TGTGCCAGCAGTGAAGGGAGGGCCAACGAGCAGTACTTC

D gene: .
J gene: TRBJ2-3
clone size: .
V gene: TRBV4-2
CDR3 protein: CASSQAGNTQYF
CDR3 DNA: TGTGCCAGCAGCCAGGCTGGGAATACGCAGTATTTT

D gene: TRBD2
J gene: TRBJ2-1
clone size: .
V gene: TRBV27
CDR3 protein: CASQRDPGDNEQFF
CDR3 DNA: TGTGCCAGCCAGCGGGACCCGGGGGATAATGAGCAGTTCTTC

D gene: .
J gene: TRBJ2-2
clone size: .
V gene: TRBV2
CDR3 protein: CAILTSSDGELFF
CDR3 DNA: TGTGCCATCCTGACCAGTTCCGATGGGGAGCTGTTTTTT

D gene: TRBD1
J gene: TRBJ1-2
clone size: once
V gene: TRBV29-1
CDR3 protein: CSVEGQGRSGYTF
CDR3 DNA: TGCAGCGTTGAAGGACAGGGAAGATCTGGCTACACCTTC

D gene: TRBD2
J gene: TRBJ2-1
clone size: .
V gene: TRBV7-2
CDR3 protein: CASSSPGGRGNEQFF
CDR3 DNA: TGTGCCAGCAGCTCGCCGGGAGGGCGGGGGAATGAGCAGTTCTTC

D gene: .
J gene: TRBJ1-1
clone size: .
V gene: TRBV25-1
CDR3 protein: CASSEVGNTEAFF
CDR3 DNA: TGTGCCAGCAGTGAAGTGGGGAACACTGAAGCTTTCTTT

D gene: .
J gene: TRBJ1-1
clone size: many
V gene: TRBV13
CDR3 protein: CASRLGSPMNTEAFF
CDR3 DNA: TGTGCCAGCAGATTAGGCAGCCCCATGAACACTGAAGCTTTCTTT

D gene: TRBD2
J gene: TRBJ2-1
clone size: .
V gene: TRBV5-8
CDR3 protein: CASSLSRSSGGYNEQFF
CDR3 DNA: TGTGCCAGCAGCCTGTCCCGATCTAGCGGGGGATACAATGAGCAGTTCTTC

D gene: TRBD1
J gene: TRBJ2-3
clone size: .
V gene: TRBV11-2
CDR3 protein: CASSSTDRALGDTQYF
CDR3 DNA: TGTGCCAGCAGTTCCACCGACAGGGCCCTGGGAGATACGCAGTATTTT

D gene: TRBD2
J gene: TRBJ2-1
clone size: .
V gene: TRBV5-1
CDR3 protein: CASSPDSGGFEQFF
CDR3 DNA: TGCGCCAGCAGTCCGGACTCCGGGGGGTTTGAGCAGTTCTTC

D gene: .
J gene: TRBJ1-5
clone size: few
V gene: TRBV7-9
CDR3 protein: CASSPGGRAQPQHF
CDR3 DNA: TGTGCCAGCAGCCCCGGAGGGCGCGCTCAGCCCCAGCATTTT

D gene: .
J gene: TRBJ2-5
clone size: .
V gene: TRBV2
CDR3 protein: CASSESTGQETQYF
CDR3 DNA: TGTGCCAGCAGTGAGTCGACAGGACAAGAGACCCAGTACTTC

D gene: .
J gene: TRBJ2-7
clone size: .
V gene: TRBV11-2
CDR3 protein: CASSLTDEGSYEQYF
CDR3 DNA: TGTGCCAGCAGCTTGACGGATGAGGGCTCCTACGAGCAGTACTTC

D gene: .
J gene: TRBJ1-1
clone size: .
V gene: TRBV5-1
CDR3 protein: CASSMTGLNTEAFF
CDR3 DNA: TGCGCCAGCAGCATGACAGGCCTGAACACTGAAGCTTTCTTT

D gene: .
J gene: TRBJ2-5
clone size: .
V gene: TRBV21-1
CDR3 protein: CASSKATSGLQETQYF
CDR3 DNA: TGTGCCAGCAGCAAAGCGACTAGCGGGCTCCAAGAGACCCAGTACTTC

D gene: .
J gene: TRBJ2-2
clone size: .
V gene: TRBV28
CDR3 protein: CASSLFTGELFF
CDR3 DNA: TGTGCCAGCAGTTTATTCACCGGGGAGCTGTTTTTT

D gene: TRBD1
J gene: TRBJ1-3
clone size: .
V gene: TRBV7-9
CDR3 protein: CASSAKRGQGNSGNTIYF
CDR3 DNA: TGTGCCAGCAGCGCAAAAAGGGGACAGGGAAACTCTGGAAACACCATATATTTT

D gene: .
J gene: TRBJ1-1
clone size: .
V gene: TRBV3-1/TRBV3-2
CDR3 protein: CASSQVRGREAFF
CDR3 DNA: TGTGCCAGCAGCCAAGTCAGGGGACGGGAAGCTTTCTTT

D gene: .
J gene: TRBJ1-2
clone size: .
V gene: TRBV24-1
CDR3 protein: CATSDTGRYGYTF
CDR3 DNA: TGTGCCACCAGTGACACGGGCCGGTATGGCTACACCTTC

D gene: .
J gene: TRBJ2-7
clone size: few
V gene: TRBV19
CDR3 protein: CASSLAGRYEQYF
CDR3 DNA: TGTGCCAGTAGTCTCGCAGGGAGGTACGAGCAGTACTTC

D gene: .
J gene: TRBJ1-5
clone size: .
V gene: TRBV24-1
CDR3 protein: CATSDRADQPQHF
CDR3 DNA: TGTGCCACCAGTGACAGGGCTGATCAGCCCCAGCATTTT

D gene: .
J gene: TRBJ1-4
clone size: .
V gene: TRBV19
CDR3 protein: CASSSRQMTTNEKLFF
CDR3 DNA: TGTGCCAGTAGTTCTCGACAGATGACAACTAATGAAAAACTGTTTTTT

D gene: TRBD1
J gene: TRBJ1-2
clone size: .
V gene: TRBV7-2
CDR3 protein: CASSPQTGSYGYTF
CDR3 DNA: TGTGCCAGCAGCCCCCAGACAGGGTCCTATGGCTACACCTTC

D gene: TRBD2
J gene: TRBJ2-3
clone size: .
V gene: TRBV4-1
CDR3 protein: CASSPGLAGGPSTDTQYF
CDR3 DNA: TGCGCCAGCAGCCCGGGACTAGCGGGAGGGCCCAGCACAGATACGCAGTATTTT

D gene: .
J gene: TRBJ2-5
clone size: .
V gene: TRBV9
CDR3 protein: CASSVAENFQETQYF
CDR3 DNA: TGTGCCAGCAGCGTAGCAGAAAATTTCCAAGAGACCCAGTACTTC

D gene: .
J gene: TRBJ2-1
clone size: .
V gene: TRBV7-6
CDR3 protein: CASSTLNNEQFF
CDR3 DNA: TGTGCCAGCAGCACCTTAAACAATGAGCAGTTCTTC

D gene: .
J gene: TRBJ1-2
clone size: .
V gene: TRBV10-3
CDR3 protein: CAISDRDLTRTNYGYTF
CDR3 DNA: TGTGCCATCAGTGACCGGGACCTTACACGAACTAACTATGGCTACACCTTC

D gene: TRBD2
J gene: TRBJ2-3
clone size: .
V gene: TRBV29-1
CDR3 protein: CSVESGGTDTQYF
CDR3 DNA: TGCAGCGTTGAAAGCGGGGGCACAGATACGCAGTATTTT